Listed below are T cell receptor beta chains from one sample, sequenced in a study of shared clonotypes between healthy human individuals. Generated by immunoSEQ multiplex PCR, the TCRdb table keeps only in-frame clones and is missing some. The sample yields 520,000 or so clones, more than 65% seen once. The source material was PBMCs. These receptors were collected from a woman between 40 and 50 years old in good health. Some clones in this sample may be carry-over from other donors' samples. The CDR3 runs from the conserved cysteine through the conserved F or W. The order of the fields is CDR3 DNA, CDR3 protein, J gene, clone size, V gene, D gene. D genes are given only for firm matches. Rows may omit the clone size; those that give it use once, few, many or a size class.

TGTGCCAGCTCACCACCTGACGGGGAGCTGTTTTTT,CASSPPDGELFF,TRBJ2-2,-,TRBV18,-
TGTGCCAGCAGCGTGCGGACAGGGTCAGCTACGCAGTATTTT,CASSVRTGSATQYF,TRBJ2-3,-,TRBV9,TRBD1
TGTGCCAGCAGCCGAGCAGGGGAGTCCTACGAGCAGTACTTC,CASSRAGESYEQYF,TRBJ2-7,-,TRBV11-2,-
TGTGCCTGGAGTATTAACAGGGGCGAGCAGTACTTC,CAWSINRGEQYF,TRBJ2-7,-,TRBV30,TRBD1
TGTGCCAGCTCACCAGAAACTAATGAAAAACTGTTTTTT,CASSPETNEKLFF,TRBJ1-4,-,TRBV18,-
TGCAGCGCCCGGGACGGTAATTCACCCCTCCACTTT,CSARDGNSPLHF,TRBJ1-6,-,TRBV29-1,-
TGTGCCATCTCACCGAGGACTAGCGGGAACTACGAGCAGTACTTC,CAISPRTSGNYEQYF,TRBJ2-7,-,TRBV10-3,TRBD2
TGTGCCAGCAGCTTATATTCCGCTAGCGGGAGTAAAGAGACCCAGTACTTC,CASSLYSASGSKETQYF,TRBJ2-5,-,TRBV7-2,TRBD2
TGTGCCAGCAGACGCCGGGACGGGGACCCTGAAGCTTTCTTT,CASRRRDGDPEAFF,TRBJ1-1,-,TRBV5-6,-
TGCAGCGTTGGCGGGGGGCCCTCCTACGAGCAGTACTTC,CSVGGGPSYEQYF,TRBJ2-7,-,TRBV29-1,TRBD2
TGTGCCAGCAGCCAAGCCGGGACAGGGCGCGAAAAACTGTTTTTT,CASSQAGTGREKLFF,TRBJ1-4,-,TRBV14,TRBD1
TGTGCCAGCAGCCCCAATTTTGGGGCCAACGTCCTGACTTTC,CASSPNFGANVLTF,TRBJ2-6,-,TRBV7-9,-
TGTGCCAGCAAACAGGGTGTCGGGGCCGGGGAGCTGTTTTTT,CASKQGVGAGELFF,TRBJ2-2,-,TRBV6-6,-
TGTGCCAGCAGCTTCTCGACCGCGGGACTCGATGAGCAGTTCTTC,CASSFSTAGLDEQFF,TRBJ2-1,-,TRBV7-6,-
TGTGCCAGCAGTATAGGGACAGGGGGCTTGGTCTATGGCTACACCTTC,CASSIGTGGLVYGYTF,TRBJ1-2,few,TRBV28,TRBD1
TGTGCCAGCAGTTCCCGACTAGCGGGAGAGACCCAGTACTTC,CASSSRLAGETQYF,TRBJ2-5,few,TRBV27,TRBD2
TGTGCCAGTAGTATAGCAGCCAGGGGCTTGGGCGAGCAGTACTTC,CASSIAARGLGEQYF,TRBJ2-7,-,TRBV19,-
TGTGCCAGCAGCAACCCAGAACAGGGGTCGCAAGAGACCCAGTACTTC,CASSNPEQGSQETQYF,TRBJ2-5,-,TRBV21-1,-
TGCAGCGTCTCCACCTTTCAAGGAAATGAGCAGTTCTTC,CSVSTFQGNEQFF,TRBJ2-1,-,TRBV29-1,-
TGCGCCAGCAGCTTGGGGGGGACAGTCACTGAAGCTTTCTTT,CASSLGGTVTEAFF,TRBJ1-1,-,TRBV5-1,TRBD1
TGTGCCAGCAGTCCGCTGGGGTGGGAGCCCCAGCATTTT,CASSPLGWEPQHF,TRBJ1-5,-,TRBV28,-
TGCAGTGCTAGATACAATGAGCAGTTCTTC,CSARYNEQFF,TRBJ2-1,-,TRBV20-1,-
TGTGCCAGCAGCTTACTCGGACTAGCGGGAGTTAAAGGCAATGAGCAGTTCTTC,CASSLLGLAGVKGNEQFF,TRBJ2-1,-,TRBV7-3,TRBD2
TGTGCCAGCAGTTACAGAGCCGGGGAGCTGTTTTTT,CASSYRAGELFF,TRBJ2-2,once,TRBV6-6,-
TGTGCCAGCAGCTTAGATCTCGGGGCGGGTTGGTATGGCTACACCTTC,CASSLDLGAGWYGYTF,TRBJ1-2,-,TRBV11-2,-
TGTGCCAGTAGTTCGGGGGCTAGCGGCACCGGGGAGCTGTTTTTT,CASSSGASGTGELFF,TRBJ2-2,-,TRBV19,-
TGCGCCAGCAGCCACTTGGAGGCGGGGCCCTACGAGCAGTACTTC,CASSHLEAGPYEQYF,TRBJ2-7,-,TRBV4-1,-
TGTGCCAGCTCTTCAGGGGGGGGCCAGCCCCAGCATTTT,CASSSGGGQPQHF,TRBJ1-5,once,TRBV6-5,TRBD1
TGTGCCAGCAGCTTATTTGCTGGAAACACCATATATTTT,CASSLFAGNTIYF,TRBJ1-3,-,TRBV7-3,-
TGCGCCAGCAGCTCCCGGGACGTCGACGAGCAGTACTTC,CASSSRDVDEQYF,TRBJ2-7,-,TRBV5-1,-
TGTGCCAGTAGTGTTTCGAGGGGCAGCCTCGGAAACACCATATATTTT,CASSVSRGSLGNTIYF,TRBJ1-3,-,TRBV19,-
TGTGCCACCCGGACAGGGGACACCGGGGAGCTGTTTTTT,CATRTGDTGELFF,TRBJ2-2,-,TRBV7-9,TRBD1
TGTGCCACCAGCAGAGGACAGGGCGAAAAACTGTTTTTT,CATSRGQGEKLFF,TRBJ1-4,-,TRBV15,TRBD1
TGTGCCTGGAGTGTAGGGAGCTTAGAGTATACTGGAAACACCATATATTTT,CAWSVGSLEYTGNTIYF,TRBJ1-3,-,TRBV30,-
TGTGCCAGCTGTTACAGGCCGAACACTGAAGCTTTCTTT,CASCYRPNTEAFF,TRBJ1-1,-,TRBV2,-
TGTGCCAGCAGCCAAACGGACAGGGGGAATCAGCCCCAGCATTTT,CASSQTDRGNQPQHF,TRBJ1-5,few,TRBV4-2,TRBD1
TGTGCCAGCAGCCAGACAGGGGAAACTGAAGCTTTCTTT,CASSQTGETEAFF,TRBJ1-1,-,TRBV6-6,TRBD1
TGTGCCAGCAGCCCAGGGGGATACCCTCGTATAGAGACCCAGTACTTC,CASSPGGYPRIETQYF,TRBJ2-5,-,TRBV7-2,TRBD1
TGTGCCAGCAGTTCCCAGGGACAGGTGGAGACCCAGTACTTC,CASSSQGQVETQYF,TRBJ2-5,-,TRBV6-6,TRBD1
TGTGCCTGGAGTGATTCCGGGCTCGGGGATACGCAGTATTTT,CAWSDSGLGDTQYF,TRBJ2-3,-,TRBV30,-
TGTGCCAGCAGCGTAGCGGGGAGAAGCCCGGGTGGCTACACCTTC,CASSVAGRSPGGYTF,TRBJ1-2,-,TRBV9,-
TGCAGCGTTGAGGGAGCGGGAGTGGGATACGAGCAGTACTTC,CSVEGAGVGYEQYF,TRBJ2-7,-,TRBV29-1,TRBD2
TGTGCCAGCAGCTTAGCGTCGGTAGCGGGATACAATGAGCAGTTCTTC,CASSLASVAGYNEQFF,TRBJ2-1,few,TRBV7-9,TRBD2
TGTGCCAGCACACCGGGACTAGCGGGAGATCATGAGCAGTTCTTC,CASTPGLAGDHEQFF,TRBJ2-1,-,TRBV6-5,TRBD2
TGTGCCAGCAGCTCTCCGGGACAGGCTTCACCCGAGACCCAGTACTTC,CASSSPGQASPETQYF,TRBJ2-5,once,TRBV9,TRBD1
TGTGCGACGGGGCCTATCTCTAACTATGGCTACACCTTC,CATGPISNYGYTF,TRBJ1-2,many,TRBV28,-
TGTGCCAGCTCAACGGGACTAGCGGCCTCCTACGAGCAGTACTTC,CASSTGLAASYEQYF,TRBJ2-7,-,TRBV18,TRBD2
TGTGCCAGTAGTATTCTCAAAACGGCTCGGGGGCTCACTGAAGCTTTCTTT,CASSILKTARGLTEAFF,TRBJ1-1,-,TRBV19,-
TGTGCCTGCGGACAGCCCTACGTTGAAGCTTTCTTT,CACGQPYVEAFF,TRBJ1-1,-,TRBV30,-